The present TCR beta chain was sequenced within a study of cytomegalovirus exposure and HLA in healthy donors. General study results and limits: Owing to their indistinguishability, certain V segments, notably TRBV6-2 and TRBV6-3, were excluded.

The CDR3 totals 14 residues. J was trimmed by 7 bases and V by 2 bases; bases with no gene match: 6. Looked up from germline, CDR1 is SEHNR and CDR2 is FQNEAQ (reference sequence). Concerning this clone: The antigen is not known.

Vbeta (60) and Jbeta (13) primers were used in the PCR. Method: immunoSEQ multiplex PCR; TCRdb's copy keeps in-frame clones and lacks some. Among about 120,000 clones, about 60% were seen once, and the ten largest hold 10%. This clonotype originated in a man in his forties or fifties in good health and CMV-seropositive. This rearrangement joins TRBV7-9 to TRBJ2-7; 9 bases fit TRBD2. The specimen sequenced was PBMCs. The CDR3 sequence: CASSLPLAGIEQYF. The CDR3 DNA reads TGTGCCAGCAGCTTACCCCTAGCGGGAATTGAGCAGTACTTC.